The T cell receptor (beta chain) under discussion was sequenced for a study of cytomegalovirus exposure and HLA in healthy donors. This CDR3 region has 18 residues. Losses at the gene ends were 5 bases for V and 6 bases for J; bases not matched to a gene: 18. Germline loops: CDR1 MNHEY, CDR2 SMNVEV (reference sequence). PCR involved 60 Vbeta and 13 Jbeta primers. The assay was immunoSEQ multiplex PCR, and TCRdb's table has in-frame clones only and misses some. The sample lists under 200,000 clones, 75% to 80% occurring once. The J gene is TRBJ2-4, the V gene TRBV27, with 8 bases lining up with TRBD2. Sequenced: PBMCs. The receptor's source is a woman aged 40-49 years in good health and CMV-seronegative. The CDR3 sequence: CASSRGRSGVTKGNIQYF. CDR3 bases: TGTGCCAGCAGTCGGGGGCGTAGCGGGGTAACTAAAGGAAACATTCAGTACTTC.